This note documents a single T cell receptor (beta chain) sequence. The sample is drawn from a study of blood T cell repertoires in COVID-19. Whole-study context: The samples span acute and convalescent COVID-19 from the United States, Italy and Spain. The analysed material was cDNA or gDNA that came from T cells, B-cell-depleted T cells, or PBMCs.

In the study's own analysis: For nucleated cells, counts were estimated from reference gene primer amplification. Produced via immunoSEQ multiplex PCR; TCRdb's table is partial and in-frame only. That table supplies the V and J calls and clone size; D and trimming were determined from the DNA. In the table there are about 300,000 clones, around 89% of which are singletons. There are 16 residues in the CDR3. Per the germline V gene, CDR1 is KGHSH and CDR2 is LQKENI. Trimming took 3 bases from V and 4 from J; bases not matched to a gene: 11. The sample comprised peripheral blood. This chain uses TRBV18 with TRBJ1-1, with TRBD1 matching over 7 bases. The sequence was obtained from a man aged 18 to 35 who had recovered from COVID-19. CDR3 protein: CASSPIKLGQSTEAFF. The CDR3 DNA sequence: TGTGCCAGCTCACCGATTAAACTGGGACAGAGCACTGAAGCTTTCTTT. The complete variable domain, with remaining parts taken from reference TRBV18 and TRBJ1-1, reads NAGVMQNPRHLVRRRGQEARLRCSPMKGHSHVYWYRQLPEEGLKFMVYLQKENIIDESGMPKERFSAEFPKEGPSILRIQQVVRGDSAAYFCASSPIKLGQSTEAFFGQGTRLTVV.